This T cell receptor beta chain stems from a study of identical twins. This CDR3 contains 19 residues. V was clipped by 0 bases and J by 1 base, with 19 bases between them. In germline, CDR1 is LNHNV, CDR2 YYDKDF (reference sequence). TCRdb independently ran MiXCR on the 5' RACE reads; one entry per CDR3 protein. This table has some 660,000 distinct CDR3 sequences, 8.5% to 9.5% appearing once. This clonotype turned up a few times. The sample also formed part of further work on yellow fever vaccine responses in identical twins.

The chain carries TRBV15 and TRBJ2-1; no reliable D call. This clonotype was obtained from a young woman in good health. The sequenced material came from PBMCs. CDR3 nucleotide sequence: TGTGCCACCAGCAGAGATCGAGCCCTTTCCTGGGGTTCCTACAATGAGCAGTTCTTC. It encodes CATSRDRALSWGSYNEQFF.